The 9 T cell receptor beta chains presented below share a single source sample, sequenced in a study of cytomegalovirus exposure and HLA in healthy donors. The PCR used 60 Vbeta and 13 Jbeta primers. Profiled with immunoSEQ multiplex PCR; TCRdb holds only in-frame clones, not every one. This table holds more than 45,000 clones. Sequenced: PBMCs. The receptors here all came from a young woman in good health and CMV-seropositive.

CDR3 amino acids: CASSRGGGNTEAFF. The CDR3 DNA reads TGTGCCAGCAGCAGAGGGGGGGGGAACACTGAAGCTTTCTTT. The chain uses TRBV9 and TRBJ1-1, with D tentatively TRBD1 (6 bases). The CDR3 is made up of 14 amino acids. Germline assignment: CDR1 SGDLS and CDR2 YYNGEE. Trimming stripped 4 bases from V and 1 base from J, with 11 bases between.

The J gene is TRBJ2-2, the V gene TRBV4-2; TRBD2 is a possible D gene (6 bases). V was trimmed by 9 bases and J by 2 bases, leaving 13 bases between them. Germline lookup yields CDR1 LGHNA and CDR2 YNFKEQ. The CDR3 sequence is 14 residues long. The CDR3: CASSVGLNTGELFF. The CDR3 coding sequence is TGTGCCAGTTCGGTTGGACTAAACACCGGGGAGCTGTTTTTT.

The genes are TRBV29-1 and TRBJ2-5, with TRBD1 identical over 7 bases. Trimming took 5 bases from V and 5 from J; bases not matched to a gene: 5. Germline values: CDR1 SQVTM, CDR2 ANQGSEA. The CDR3 consists of 12 residues. The CDR3, as DNA: TGCAGCGTTCCCAGGGGGTCGGAGACCCAGTACTTC. Translation: CSVPRGSETQYF.

The chain combines TRBV6-1 with TRBJ2-5; D unresolved. Between the trimmed V and J ends, which lost 4 bases and 0 bases, there was a span of 9 bases. Germline V gene data show CDR1 as MNHNS and CDR2 as SASEGT. CDR3 length equals 14 residues. The DNA for the CDR3 is TGTGCCAGCAGTGTCACTAATAACCAAGAGACCCAGTACTTC. It translates to CASSVTNNQETQYF.

This chain connects TRBV6-1 to TRBJ2-7; 8 bases fit TRBD2. In germline, CDR1 is MNHNS, CDR2 SASEGT. Unmatched junction bases numbered 3, after V lost 3 bases and J lost 2 bases. The CDR3 spans 14 residues. The CDR3 protein is CASSDLAGPYEQYF. CDR3 DNA: TGTGCCAGCAGTGACCTAGCGGGCCCCTACGAGCAGTACTTC.

The chain uses TRBV10-3 and TRBJ2-7; 7 nucleotides agree with TRBD2. Germline-derived CDR1 and CDR2 are ENHRY and SYGVKD. The CDR3 runs 14 residues. V was clipped by 8 bases and J by 3 bases; unmatched bases: 10. The CDR3 spells CAIRGGTGGYEQYF. The CDR3 nucleotides are TGTGCCATCCGGGGCGGGACGGGAGGCTACGAGCAGTACTTC.

This clone is called medium-sized (0.01 to 0.1%) based on its frequency. The genes are TRBV7-9 and TRBJ2-1; 8 bases align to TRBD1. This CDR3 comprises 15 residues. After removal of 7 bases from V and 8 bases from J, the junction contained 13 bases not matched to a gene. Germline CDR1 is SEHNR and CDR2 is FQNEAQ (reference sequence). Here the CDR3 reads CASIHGQGAMDEQFF. CDR3 coding DNA: TGTGCCAGCATCCACGGACAGGGCGCGATGGATGAGCAGTTCTTC.

A word on this clone: No conserved phenylalanine or tryptophan is present at the end of the CDR3, so a read error is the likely explanation. No DNA is shown, since the ends of the CDR3 on it are uncertain; the CDR3 is the one TCRdb lists. The V and J genes are TRBV9 and TRBJ1-2. CDR1 and CDR2 from the germline V gene are SGDLS and YYNGEE. The CDR3 adds up to 9 amino acids, both ends counted. The CDR3 reads CASSPGSMA.

J is TRBJ2-7 and V is TRBV6-1; D is unresolved. In germline, CDR1 is MNHNS, CDR2 SASEGT. This CDR3 spans 15 amino acids. Trimming removed 6 bases from V and 0 bases from J, with 15 bases in between. The CDR3 nucleotides read TGTGCCAGCAGCGAAAGACTGGATCCCTCCTACGAGCAGTACTTC. Residues: CASSERLDPSYEQYF.